This T cell receptor beta chain was obtained from a study of cytomegalovirus exposure and HLA in healthy donors. Use of 60 Vbeta and 13 Jbeta primers characterized the PCR. Measured with immunoSEQ multiplex PCR; TCRdb has only the in-frame clones, and not every one. Of under 200,000 clones detected, approximately 72% appear once; the ten largest clones hold about 2.3%. CDR1 is SNHLY, CDR2 FYNNEI, per germline. This CDR3 contains 14 residues. The sequenced sample consisted of PBMCs. The clonotype comes from a female donor in good health and CMV-seronegative. The chain is built from TRBV2 and TRBJ2-5; possibly TRBD1 for D (5 bases). The DNA end is a closer match to TRBJ2-7, so the J assignment may be wrong. CDR3 residues: CASRGWTLDYEQYF. In nucleotides, the CDR3 is TGTGCCAGCAGGGGTTGGACATTGGACTACGAGCAGTACTTC.